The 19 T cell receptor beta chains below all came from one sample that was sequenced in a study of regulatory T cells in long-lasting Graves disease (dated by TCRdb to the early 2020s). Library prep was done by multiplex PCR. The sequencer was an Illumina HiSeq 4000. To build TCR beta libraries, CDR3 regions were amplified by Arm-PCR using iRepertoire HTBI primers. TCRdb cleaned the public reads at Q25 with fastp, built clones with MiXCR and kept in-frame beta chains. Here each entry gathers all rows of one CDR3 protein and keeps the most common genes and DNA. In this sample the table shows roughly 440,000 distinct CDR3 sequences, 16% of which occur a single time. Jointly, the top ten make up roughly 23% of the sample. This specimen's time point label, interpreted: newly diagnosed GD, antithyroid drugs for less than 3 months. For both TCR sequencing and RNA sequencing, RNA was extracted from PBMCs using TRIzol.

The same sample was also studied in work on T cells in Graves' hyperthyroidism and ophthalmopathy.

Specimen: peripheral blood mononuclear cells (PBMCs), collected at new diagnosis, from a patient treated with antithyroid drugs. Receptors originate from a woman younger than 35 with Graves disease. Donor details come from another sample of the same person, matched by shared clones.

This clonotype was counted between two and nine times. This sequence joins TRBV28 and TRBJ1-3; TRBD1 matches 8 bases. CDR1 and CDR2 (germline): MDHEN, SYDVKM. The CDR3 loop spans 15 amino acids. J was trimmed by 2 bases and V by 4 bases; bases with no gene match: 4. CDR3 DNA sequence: TGTGCCAGCAGTTCCCCGGACAGGGCTGGAAACACCATATATTTT. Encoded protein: CASSSPDRAGNTIYF.

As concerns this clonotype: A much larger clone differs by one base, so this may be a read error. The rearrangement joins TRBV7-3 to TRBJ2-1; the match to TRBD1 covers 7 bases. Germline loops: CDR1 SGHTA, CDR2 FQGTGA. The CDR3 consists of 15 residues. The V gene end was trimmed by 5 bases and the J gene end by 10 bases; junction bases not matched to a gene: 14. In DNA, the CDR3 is TGTGCCAGCAGCGTCCAAGGGACAGCCTTCTACGAGCAGTTCTTC. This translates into CASSVQGTAFYEQFF.

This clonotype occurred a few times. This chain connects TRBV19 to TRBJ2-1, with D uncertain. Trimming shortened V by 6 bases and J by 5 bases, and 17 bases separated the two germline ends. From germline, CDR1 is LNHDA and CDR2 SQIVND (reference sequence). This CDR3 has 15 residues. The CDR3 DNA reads TGTGCCAGTAGCGTTAAAAGTCCCAGGAACAATGAGCAGTTCTTC. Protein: CASSVKSPRNNEQFF.

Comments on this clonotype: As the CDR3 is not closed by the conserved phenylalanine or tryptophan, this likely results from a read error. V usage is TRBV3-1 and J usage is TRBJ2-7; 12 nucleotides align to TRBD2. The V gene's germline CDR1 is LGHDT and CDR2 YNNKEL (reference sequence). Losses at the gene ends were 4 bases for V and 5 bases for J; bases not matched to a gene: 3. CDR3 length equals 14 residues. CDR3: CASSPTSGSNEQYS. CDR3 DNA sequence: TGTGCCAGCAGCCCGACTAGCGGGAGCAACGAGCAGTACTCC.

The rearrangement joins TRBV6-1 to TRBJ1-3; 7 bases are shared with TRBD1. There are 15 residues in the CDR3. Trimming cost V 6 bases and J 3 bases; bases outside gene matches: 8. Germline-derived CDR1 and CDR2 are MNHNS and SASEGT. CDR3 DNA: TGTGCCAGCAGGGCGACAGGGCAGAATGGAAACACCATATATTTT. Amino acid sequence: CASRATGQNGNTIYF.

The CDR3 reads CASSLRLAEVFSDTQYF. As DNA, the CDR3 is TGTGCCAGCAGCTTAAGACTAGCGGAAGTGTTCTCAGATACGCAGTATTTT. The gene calls are TRBV11-1 and TRBJ2-3; TRBD2 matches at 9 bases. The V segment lost 2 bases and the J segment 4 bases; nucleotides outside the gene matches: 10. The CDR3 totals 17 residues. The germline CDR1 and CDR2 sequences are SGHAT and FQDESV (reference sequence). The entire variable domain, with the rest obtained from reference TRBV11-1 and TRBJ2-3, is as follows: EAEVAQSPRYKITEKSQAVAFWCDPISGHATLYWYRQILGQGPELLVQFQDESVVDDSQLPKDRFSAERLKGVDSTLKIQPAELGDSAMYLCASSLRLAEVFSDTQYFGPGTRLTVL.

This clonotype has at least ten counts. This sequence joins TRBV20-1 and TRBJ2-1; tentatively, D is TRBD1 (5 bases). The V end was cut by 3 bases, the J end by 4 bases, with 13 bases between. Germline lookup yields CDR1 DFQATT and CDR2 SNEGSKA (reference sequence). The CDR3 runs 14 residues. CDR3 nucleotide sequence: TGCAGTGCTAGTGGTACAGGAGATTACAATGAGCAGTTCTTC. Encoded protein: CSASGTGDYNEQFF.

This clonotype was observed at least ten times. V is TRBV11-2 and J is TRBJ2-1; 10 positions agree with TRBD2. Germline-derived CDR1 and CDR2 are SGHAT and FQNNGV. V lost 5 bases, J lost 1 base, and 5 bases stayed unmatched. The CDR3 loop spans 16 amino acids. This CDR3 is CASSPRLAGSYNEQFF. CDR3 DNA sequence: TGTGCCAGCAGCCCGAGACTAGCGGGTTCCTACAATGAGCAGTTCTTC. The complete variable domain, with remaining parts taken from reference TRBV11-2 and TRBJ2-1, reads EAGVAQSPRYKIIEKRQSVAFWCNPISGHATLYWYQQILGQGPKLLIQFQNNGVVDDSQLPKDRFSAERLKGVDSTLKIQPAKLEDSAVYLCASSPRLAGSYNEQFFGPGTRLTVL.

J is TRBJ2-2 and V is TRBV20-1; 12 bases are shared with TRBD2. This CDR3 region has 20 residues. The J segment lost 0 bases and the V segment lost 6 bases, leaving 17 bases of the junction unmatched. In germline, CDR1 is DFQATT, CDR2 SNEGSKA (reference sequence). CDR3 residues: CSAIDFTTSGRNPNTGELFF. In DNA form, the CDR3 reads TGCAGTGCAATTGACTTCACGACTAGCGGGAGAAACCCGAACACCGGGGAGCTGTTTTTT.

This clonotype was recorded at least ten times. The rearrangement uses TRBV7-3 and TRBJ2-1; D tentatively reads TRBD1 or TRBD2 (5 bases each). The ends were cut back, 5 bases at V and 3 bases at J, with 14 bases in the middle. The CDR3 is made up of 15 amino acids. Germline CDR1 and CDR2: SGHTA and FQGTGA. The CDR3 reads CASSPRGAGYNEQFF. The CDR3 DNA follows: TGTGCCAGCAGCCCACGTGGGGCGGGCTACAATGAGCAGTTCTTC.

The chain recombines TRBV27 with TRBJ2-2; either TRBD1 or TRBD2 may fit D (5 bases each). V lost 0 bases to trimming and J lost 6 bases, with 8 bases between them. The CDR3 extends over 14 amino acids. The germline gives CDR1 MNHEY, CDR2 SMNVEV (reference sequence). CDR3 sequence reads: CASSLSRGPGELFF. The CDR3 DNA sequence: TGTGCCAGCAGTTTATCGAGGGGCCCCGGGGAGCTGTTTTTT.

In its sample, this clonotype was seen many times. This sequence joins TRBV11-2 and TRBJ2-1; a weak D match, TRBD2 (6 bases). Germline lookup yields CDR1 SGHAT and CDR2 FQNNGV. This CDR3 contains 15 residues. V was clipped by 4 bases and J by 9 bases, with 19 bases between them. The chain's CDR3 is CASSSSGPWDTEQFF. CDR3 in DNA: TGTGCCAGCAGCTCCAGCGGGCCCTGGGATACTGAGCAGTTCTTC.

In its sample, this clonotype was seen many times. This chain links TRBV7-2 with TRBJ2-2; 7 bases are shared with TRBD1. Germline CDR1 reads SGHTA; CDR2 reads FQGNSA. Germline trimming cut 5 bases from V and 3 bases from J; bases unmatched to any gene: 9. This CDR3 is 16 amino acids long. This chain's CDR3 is CASSQNRDSHTGELFF. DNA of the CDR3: TGTGCCAGCAGCCAGAATAGGGACAGTCACACCGGGGAGCTGTTTTTT.

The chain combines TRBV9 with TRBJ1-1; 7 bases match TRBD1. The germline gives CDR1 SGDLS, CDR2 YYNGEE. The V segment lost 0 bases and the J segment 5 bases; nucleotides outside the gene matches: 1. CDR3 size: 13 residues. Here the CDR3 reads CASSVEDRTEAFF. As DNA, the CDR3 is TGTGCCAGCAGCGTAGAGGACAGGACTGAAGCTTTCTTT.

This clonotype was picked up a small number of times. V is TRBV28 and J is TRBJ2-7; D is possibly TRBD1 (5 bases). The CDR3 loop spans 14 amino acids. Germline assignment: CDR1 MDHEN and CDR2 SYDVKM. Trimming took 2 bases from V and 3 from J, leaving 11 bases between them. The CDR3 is CASSLKGFVYEQYF. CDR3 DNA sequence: TGTGCCAGCAGTTTAAAGGGGTTCGTCTACGAGCAGTACTTC.

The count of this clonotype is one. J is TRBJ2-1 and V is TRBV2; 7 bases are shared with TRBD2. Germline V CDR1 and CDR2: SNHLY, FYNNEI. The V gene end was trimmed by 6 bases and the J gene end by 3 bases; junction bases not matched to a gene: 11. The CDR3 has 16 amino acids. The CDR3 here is CASSDRASGFYNEQFF. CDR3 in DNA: TGTGCCAGCAGCGACCGGGCTAGCGGATTCTACAATGAGCAGTTCTTC.

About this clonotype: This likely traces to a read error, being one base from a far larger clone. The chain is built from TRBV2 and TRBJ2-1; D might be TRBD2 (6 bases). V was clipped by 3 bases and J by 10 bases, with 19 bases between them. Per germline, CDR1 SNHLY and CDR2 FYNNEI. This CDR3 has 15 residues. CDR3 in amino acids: CASSDLRENSYEQFF. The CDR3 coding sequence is TGTGCCAGCAGTGATTTACGGGAGAATTCCTACGAGCAGTTCTTC.

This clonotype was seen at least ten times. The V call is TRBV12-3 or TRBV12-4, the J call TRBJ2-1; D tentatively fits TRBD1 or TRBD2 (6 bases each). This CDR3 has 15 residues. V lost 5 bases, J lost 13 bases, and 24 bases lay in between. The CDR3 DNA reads TGTGCCAGCAGTCCCACAGGGAAAGAAGGCGGGAATCAGTTCTTC. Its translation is CASSPTGKEGGNQFF.

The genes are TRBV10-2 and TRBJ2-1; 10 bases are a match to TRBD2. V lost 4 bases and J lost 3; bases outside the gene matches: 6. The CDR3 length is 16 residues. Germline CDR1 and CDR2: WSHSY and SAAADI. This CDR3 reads CASSARAGGGYNEQFF. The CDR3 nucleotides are TGCGCCAGCAGTGCACGAGCGGGAGGGGGCTACAATGAGCAGTTCTTC.